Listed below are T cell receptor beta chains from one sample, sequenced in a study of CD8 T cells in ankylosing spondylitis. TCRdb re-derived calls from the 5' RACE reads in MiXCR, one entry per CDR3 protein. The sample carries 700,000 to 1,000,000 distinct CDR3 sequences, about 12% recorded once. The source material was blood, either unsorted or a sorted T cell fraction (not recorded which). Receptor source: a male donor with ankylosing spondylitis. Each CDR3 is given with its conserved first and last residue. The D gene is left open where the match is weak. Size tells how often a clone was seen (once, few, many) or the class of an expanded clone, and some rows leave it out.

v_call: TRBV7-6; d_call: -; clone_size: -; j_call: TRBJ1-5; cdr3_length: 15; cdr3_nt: TGTGCCAGCAGCATGCGTTCGGACAGCGATCAGCCCCAGCATTTT; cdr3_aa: CASSMRSDSDQPQHF
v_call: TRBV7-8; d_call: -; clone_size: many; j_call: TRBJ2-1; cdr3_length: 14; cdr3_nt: TGTGCCACCCTTGGGAGGGGGCTGAACAATGAGCAGTTCTTC; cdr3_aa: CATLGRGLNNEQFF
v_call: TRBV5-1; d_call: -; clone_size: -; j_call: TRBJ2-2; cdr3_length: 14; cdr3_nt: TGCGCCAGCAGACTGGGGTCAGGCCCCGGGGAGCTGTTTTTT; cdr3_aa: CASRLGSGPGELFF
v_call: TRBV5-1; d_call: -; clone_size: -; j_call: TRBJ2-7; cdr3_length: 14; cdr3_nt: TGCGCCAGCAGCTTCCAGCAAAGCTCCTACGAGCAGTACTTC; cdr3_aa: CASSFQQSSYEQYF
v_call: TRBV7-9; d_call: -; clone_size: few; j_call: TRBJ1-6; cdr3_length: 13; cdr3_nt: TGTGCCAGCAGCCCTGGAGGGAATTCACCCCTCCACTTT; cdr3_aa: CASSPGGNSPLHF
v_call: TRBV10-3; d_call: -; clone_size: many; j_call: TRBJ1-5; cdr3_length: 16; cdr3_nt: TGTGCCATCAGTGAGTTCGGAGGGCAGAGCAATCAGCCCCAGCATTTT; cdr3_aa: CAISEFGGQSNQPQHF
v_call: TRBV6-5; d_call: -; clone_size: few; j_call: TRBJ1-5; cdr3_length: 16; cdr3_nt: TGTGCCAGCAGTTACTCGTATGGGGGTACCAATCAGCCCCAGCATTTT; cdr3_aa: CASSYSYGGTNQPQHF
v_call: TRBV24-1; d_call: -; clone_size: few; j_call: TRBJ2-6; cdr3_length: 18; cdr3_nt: TGTGCCACCAGTGATCCATACGACCCCGGGGCTGGGGCCAACGTCCTGACTTTC; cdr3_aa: CATSDPYDPGAGANVLTF
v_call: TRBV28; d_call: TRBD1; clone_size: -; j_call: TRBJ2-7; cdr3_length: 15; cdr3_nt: TGTGCCAGCAGGGACGGACAGGGGCTAACCTACGAGCAGTACTTC; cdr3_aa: CASRDGQGLTYEQYF
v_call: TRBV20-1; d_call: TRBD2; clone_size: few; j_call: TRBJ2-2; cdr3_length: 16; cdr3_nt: TGCAGTGCTAGAGGGCCTAGCGGGTGGAACACCGGGGAGCTGTTTTTT; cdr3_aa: CSARGPSGWNTGELFF
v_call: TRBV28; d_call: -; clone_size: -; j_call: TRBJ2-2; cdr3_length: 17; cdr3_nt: TGTGCCAGCAGTTTAACTTGGGACCCCGACCTTTCCGGGGAGCTGTTTTTT; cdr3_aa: CASSLTWDPDLSGELFF